These 11 T cell receptor beta chains were sequenced from one sample in a study of CD8+ T cells in alopecia areata. TCR sequencing used cDNA made by reverse transcription of extracted RNA. The table came from immunoSEQ multiplex PCR; TCRdb's copy has only in-frame clones and leaves some out. Of about 30,000 clones listed, 62% are singletons. What was sequenced was NKG2D-high CD8+ T cells sorted from blood. These receptors came from a human donor with alopecia areata.

The rearrangement uses TRBV29-1 and TRBJ2-7; a weak D match, TRBD2 (7 bases). This CDR3 contains 13 residues. The V gene's germline CDR1 is SQVTM and CDR2 ANQGSEA. The ends were cut back, 6 bases at V and 1 base at J, with 13 bases in the middle. DNA for the CDR3: TGCAGCGTGGGGGGGCCGCATTCCTACGAGCAGTACTTC. It is translated as CSVGGPHSYEQYF.

V and J are TRBV7-8 and TRBJ1-5; D gene uncertain. This CDR3 has 15 amino acids. V was shortened by 7 bases and J by 3 bases, with 16 bases between the two germline ends. The germline V gene encodes CDR1 SGHVS and CDR2 FQNEAQ. In DNA form, the CDR3 reads TGTGCCAGCACCTCCACCTTCGGCCCCAATCAGCCCCAGCATTTT. Protein product: CASTSTFGPNQPQHF. Full variable domain (missing parts from reference TRBV7-8 and TRBJ1-5): GAGVSQSPRYKVAKRGQDVALRCDPISGHVSLFWYQQALGQGPEFLTYFQNEAQLDKSGLPSDRFFAERPEGSVSTLKIQRTQQEDSAVYLCASTSTFGPNQPQHFGDGTRLSIL.

The V gene is TRBV5-1, the J gene TRBJ2-7; 7 bases match TRBD1. The CDR3 length is 15 residues. The ends lost 0 bases at V and 3 bases at J; junction bases unmatched: 6. CDR1 is SGHRS and CDR2 is YFSETQ in the germline V gene. The chain's CDR3 is CASSLGTGAIYEQYF. The CDR3 DNA sequence: TGCGCCAGCAGCTTGGGGACAGGTGCAATCTACGAGCAGTACTTC.

The V and J genes are TRBV19 and TRBJ2-7, with D perhaps matching TRBD2 (6 bases). This CDR3 spans 15 amino acids. The germline V gene encodes CDR1 LNHDA and CDR2 SQIVND (reference sequence). V was pared by 5 bases and J by 0 bases, with 14 bases between. DNA for the CDR3: TGTGCCAGTAGTGCCACCGGGACTTCCTCCTACGAGCAGTACTTC. Encoded protein: CASSATGTSSYEQYF. The full variable domain, with the rest looked up from reference TRBV19 and TRBJ2-7, is DGGITQSPKYLFRKEGQNVTLSCEQNLNHDAMYWYRQDPGQGLRLIYYSQIVNDFQKGDIAEGYSVSREKKESFPLTVTSAQKNPTAFYLCASSATGTSSYEQYFGPGTRLTVT.

The genes are TRBV11-2 and TRBJ2-7; 7 bases align to TRBD1. V gave up 5 bases and J gave up 1 base; unmatched junction bases: 5. The germline V gene has CDR1 SGHAT and CDR2 FQNNGV. The CDR3 is 14 residues long. The CDR3 region is CASSPSTGSYEQYF. The CDR3, as DNA: TGTGCCAGCAGCCCGTCGACAGGGTCCTACGAGCAGTACTTC.

This clone has more than one count but fewer than ten. The CDR3 reads CSVASSGVYNEQFF. The CDR3 bases are TGCAGCGTAGCGTCTAGCGGGGTATACAATGAGCAGTTCTTC. V is TRBV29-1 and J is TRBJ2-1; 9 nucleotides align to TRBD2. Germline CDR1 is SQVTM and CDR2 is ANQGSEA. The CDR3 length is 14 residues. The junction had 7 bases not matched to a gene; V was cut back by 6 bases and J by 4 bases.

The chain's CDR3 is CASSLSSELTYEQYF. The CDR3 DNA reads as TGTGCCAGCAGTTTATCGAGCGAGTTGACCTACGAGCAGTACTTC. The chain links TRBV27 to TRBJ2-7; no clear D. Germline-derived CDR1 and CDR2 are MNHEY and SMNVEV (reference sequence). The CDR3 runs 15 residues. Trimming left V 0 bases short and J 2 bases short, with 11 bases between.

This clone has more than one count but fewer than ten. Written as DNA, the CDR3 is TGTGCCAGCTCAAATCCGGGACAGGACCCCTACGAGCAGTACTTC. Residues: CASSNPGQDPYEQYF. The chain carries TRBV18 and TRBJ2-7, with 8 bases identical to TRBD1. In germline, CDR1 is KGHSH, CDR2 LQKENI. V shed 5 bases and J 2 bases; nucleotides not matched to a gene: 8. The CDR3 covers 15 residues.

This clone was seen more than once but under ten times. The rearrangement joins TRBV15 to TRBJ2-7; a possible D gene is TRBD1 (6 bases). The germline CDR1 and CDR2 sequences are LNHNV and YYDKDF (reference sequence). This CDR3 has 15 residues. The V and J ends lost 1 base and 4 bases respectively, with 14 bases between them. The CDR3 here is CATSRAPGEGYEQYF. The CDR3 DNA follows: TGTGCCACCAGCAGAGCGCCAGGGGAAGGGTACGAGCAGTACTTC.

The chain employs TRBV6-1 and TRBJ2-7; TRBD2 is a possible D gene (6 bases). CDR1 is MNHNS, CDR2 SASEGT, per germline. The CDR3 spans 13 residues. Trimming cost V 5 bases and J 2 bases, with 10 bases left between them. The CDR3 nucleotides read TGTGCCAGCAGTCCGGGAGCGGCCTACGAGCAGTACTTC. Protein: CASSPGAAYEQYF.

V gene TRBV7-9 combines with J gene TRBJ2-7; possibly TRBD1 for D (6 bases). V dropped 2 bases and J dropped 3 bases, with 14 bases sitting between them. CDR1 is SEHNR, CDR2 FQNEAQ, per germline (reference sequence). This CDR3 region has 15 residues. CDR3 residues: CASSLNVQGLYEQYF. CDR3 bases: TGTGCCAGCAGCTTAAACGTTCAGGGGCTCTACGAGCAGTACTTC.